The T cell receptor (beta chain) under discussion was sequenced for a study of cytomegalovirus exposure and HLA in healthy donors listed by TCRdb under 2017. About the study as a whole: An earlier analysis of several hundred of the donors reported approximately 280 Gb of sequence data and about 120 million unique TCR beta sequences obtained from about 179 million T cells. About 320 gigabases of sequencing data and approximately 85 million unique TCR sequences were included in an early release covering several hundred HLA-typed donors. Among the roughly 390 genotyped donors, approximately 76% belonged to the genetic ancestry cluster associated with self-reported Caucasian donors. The study was designed to test whether signatures of past pathogen exposure could be identified by cataloging public T cell receptors. The T cell repertoires of 666 subjects were profiled by immunosequencing and related to cytomegalovirus serostatus. A separate validation cohort of some 130 different subjects was used in addition to the 666-subject first cohort. The study combined high-throughput TCR immunosequencing, statistical association of individual TCRs with disease status, and machine learning to predict cytomegalovirus infection status. A later analysis re-examined previously published TCR beta repertoires from 610 or so donors and added high-resolution HLA genotyping to investigate patterns of TCR occurrence. In the later analysis, no new phenotypic data were used to find candidate immune exposures; instead, reliance was placed on TCR beta sequences and their occurrence across donors. To decide whether each TCR beta V gene segment behaved as functional or pseudogenic, an earlier analysis of some 600 of the donors relied on high-throughput TCR beta sequencing. Donor age, sex, ethnicity and CMV serostatus were collected together with the repertoire data. In a later genetic analysis, genome-wide SNP genotypes for about 60% of the 666 donors were used, and that subset was treated as a discovery cohort. Every repertoire in the discovery cohort had been generated on one and the same sequencing platform. Both class I and class II loci were covered by HLA typing, at four-digit resolution. Typing coverage varied by locus: roughly 620-640 donors for A, B, C, DRB1 and DQB1; around 560 for DQA1; more than 600 for DPA1; approximately 470 for DPB1. About 5 DR-DQ haplotypes were handled as single units for association and clustering, since linkage in the cohort was strong. Across under 500 genotyped donors of the cohort, an average of about 240,000 unique TCR beta nucleotide sequences per donor were sequenced, and around 19% of those sequences were non-productive.

Beyond this particular receptor, the publication reports: The sequencing pipeline was judged likely to have produced a cluster of highly shared sequence variants as a technical artifact. A later genetic analysis associated a missense DCLRE1C variant with V-gene and J-gene trimming of TCR beta chains, and an independent cohort replicated the association. In an earlier analysis of over 550 of the donors, most TCR beta V segments were observed in productive rearrangements about 90% or about 30% of the time, broadly matching IMGT annotations. Compared with the 666-donor mean, donors in an Asian-associated ancestry cluster had fewer N-insertions in productive TCRs, according to a later genetic analysis. Specific HLA alleles were associated with over 15,000 TCR beta sequences at a false discovery rate of 0.05 in a later analysis. The study gave a list of around 170 TCR beta chains associated with cytomegalovirus. Because the 87-base-pair reads could not distinguish some IMGT-functional V segments, including TRBV6-2 and TRBV6-3, those segments were excluded. Because some donors lacked HLA typing at each locus, the association tests relied only on the typed subset. The cohort was sequenced for TCR beta chains only, and without alpha or paired-chain data the features that could be detected were limited. Most CMV-associated TCR beta chains appeared to be HLA-restricted in a later analysis, and the HLA associations seemed to be driven largely by CMV exposure. A further reported finding was that TCR beta sequences accurately predicted the HLA-A and HLA-B alleles for most subjects in the first cohort. A later analysis reported that several top co-occurrence clusters appeared linked to parvovirus B19, influenza, CMV and Epstein-Barr virus. In a later analysis, HLA-associated TCR beta chains showed more clonal expansion and lower generation probabilities than non-associated chains that were equally common. While some public TCRs were present in many individuals, most TCR sequences turned up only very rarely across donors. Assigning TCR associations to individual alleles was difficult when HLA alleles, especially DR and DQ, strongly co-occurred. A few of the identified cytomegalovirus-associated TCR beta chains were confirmed in vitro to be specific for cytomegalovirus antigens. Immune exposure information for the cohort was limited to CMV serostatus. The classifier was reported to diagnose cytomegalovirus status with high specificity and sensitivity in both the original cohort and the validation cohort. According to the authors, the approach could potentially be generalized to other disease states and immunological phenotypes. Correlated functional status among segregating V segments might reflect linkage disequilibrium, but an unknown experimental factor could not be ruled out. The earlier analysis of some 560 of the donors excluded over 15 rarely observed V segments, including chromosome 9 orphons, because counts were too low. Sequencing depth was assumed to be roughly uniform across donors in the presence/absence analyses, though that assumption may not hold. In a later analysis, the rate of TCR association differed among HLA loci, with DRB1 alleles having the most associated TCRs and HLA-C alleles having the fewest.

The germline V gene supplies CDR1 SGDLS and CDR2 YYNGEE. V is clipped by 0 bases and J by 2 bases, and the sequence between their germline boundaries is 6 bases long. The CDR3 runs 14 amino acids, cysteine and phenylalanine included. Left in the record is the CDR3 DNA by itself, 42 bases read in frame from the first base. Points on this clone: Its antigen remains undetermined. Qualities for individual bases were not recorded, and no much larger clone is one base off. Other DNA sequences in the sample encode the same CDR3.

The cohort was made up of approximately 670 healthy bone marrow donors. At the time of sampling, every cohort member was nominally healthy, though immune exposures that went unrecorded were likely present. The donor was CMV seronegative and belonged to the group of 320 or so seronegative cohort members. Every donor gave a peripheral blood sample, and the peripheral blood mononuclear cells from that sample were used for TCR beta sequencing. The Qiagen DNeasy Blood Extraction Kit was used to extract genomic DNA from the blood cell samples. Libraries came from the immunoSEQ multiplex PCR assay. For the multiplex PCR, a mixture combining 60 forward primers for TCR Vbeta segments and 13 reverse primers for TCR Jbeta segments was used. Amplification of the CDR3 region of rearranged TCR beta genes was performed with a multiplex PCR assay on genomic DNA. Amplified TCR beta libraries were sequenced as 87-base-pair reads on the Illumina HiSeq System. In the source study's methods: Across the 700 or so repertoires, a later analysis counted around 80 million unique TCR beta chains, some 11 million of which were shared by at least two donors. To remove PCR and sequencing errors, raw reads were error-corrected and collapsed into unique sequences using a nearest-neighbor algorithm that merged closely related sequences. V, D and J gene segments were assigned by aligning CDR3 sequences to IMGT reference sequences. Each retained sequence needed at least a six-nucleotide match to both a V gene segment and a J gene segment. Rearrangements were called productive when the CDR3 lacked stop codons and stayed in frame with V and J; all others were non-productive. Following IMGT convention, CDR3 was defined as the stretch from the second conserved V-encoded cysteine to the conserved J-encoded phenylalanine. Sequences without an unambiguous match to a single V gene segment were excluded from the earlier analysis of approximately 560 of the donors. An earlier analysis of 550 to 650 of the donors classified V segments as functional when productive rearrangements were above 56.7% and as segregating when the standard deviation between donors was above 5%. To diagnose cytomegalovirus status from the catalog of TCR beta chain sequences, a statistical classification framework was built. A later analysis assigned V and J genes by comparing TCR nucleotide sequences with IMGT/GENE-DB human TR gene sequences. A later analysis assigned CDR3 sequences and most-parsimonious VDJ recombination scenarios with the TCRdist pipeline. In a later analysis, every TCR beta chain was defined by the combination of its CDR3 amino acid sequence and its V-gene family, and reads without a unique V-gene family were dropped. A later analysis removed roughly 590 highly shared, low-generation-probability nucleotide sequences to deal with suspected cross-contamination and a sequencing artifact. In a later analysis, a clonal expansion index was calculated for each public chain from normalized within-repertoire ranks of inferred template counts. In a later analysis, generation probabilities were computed with a VDJ recombination model fitted to out-of-frame rearrangements, and the resulting probabilities were checked against IGoR. Hypergeometric tests were used in a later analysis to score TCR-TCR, TCR-HLA and TCR-CMV co-occurrence, with a repertoire-size bias correction applied to the TCR pairs. A later analysis estimated false discovery rates by permuting HLA or CMV assignments 20 times. In a later analysis, co-occurring TCRs were grouped using DBSCAN, with TCRdist sequence similarity added in when clustering inside HLA-allele-positive subsets. Co-occurrence clustering excluded repertoires with fewer than 30,000 or more than 120,000 public chains, plus five with anomalous nucleotide sharing. TCRdb mirrors the immuneACCESS table, restricted to in-frame sequences. Some clones are absent from its copies; in checked studies, under half trace to an unresolved V gene, and the reason for the others is unknown. For V, J and clone size, that table is used; D and trimming come from the DNA. This sample comprises some 190,000 clones, around 87% of them detected only once. Approximately 2% of the sample rests with the top ten.

The sequence joins TRBV9 to TRBJ2-1; TRBD1 is a possible D gene, resting on 5 matching bases. The sample comprised PBMCs. The clonotype originates from a young woman in good health and CMV-seronegative. The CDR3 reads CASSVGGPYNEQFF. The base sequence is TGTGCCAGCAGCGTAGGGGGCCCCTACAATGAGCAGTTCTTC.